The 2 T cell receptor beta chains below come from one sample, sequenced in a study of blood T cell repertoires in COVID-19. The assay was immunoSEQ multiplex PCR, and TCRdb's table has in-frame clones only and misses some. The sample holds about 39,000 clones, roughly 94% seen once. Sequencing was performed on peripheral blood. These receptors originate from a human donor with active COVID-19. The donor label of this sample is uncertain.

The J gene is TRBJ2-2, the V gene TRBV7-6; D not resolved. Per germline, CDR1 SGHVS and CDR2 FNYEAQ. V lost 6 bases and J 7 bases, leaving 3 bases between the germline ends. This CDR3 is built from 10 residues. The CDR3 protein is CASSSGELFF. The CDR3 nucleotides read TGTGCCAGCAGTAGCGGGGAGCTGTTTTTT.

The V and J genes are TRBV11-3 and TRBJ2-7, with D unclear. Trimming removed 3 bases at V and 6 bases at J, with 6 bases between. The length of the CDR3 is 11 residues. Germline-derived CDR1 and CDR2 are SGHNT and YENEEA. The CDR3 DNA follows: TGTGCCAGCAGCTTGGGCTCCGAGCAGTACTTC. It encodes CASSLGSEQYF.